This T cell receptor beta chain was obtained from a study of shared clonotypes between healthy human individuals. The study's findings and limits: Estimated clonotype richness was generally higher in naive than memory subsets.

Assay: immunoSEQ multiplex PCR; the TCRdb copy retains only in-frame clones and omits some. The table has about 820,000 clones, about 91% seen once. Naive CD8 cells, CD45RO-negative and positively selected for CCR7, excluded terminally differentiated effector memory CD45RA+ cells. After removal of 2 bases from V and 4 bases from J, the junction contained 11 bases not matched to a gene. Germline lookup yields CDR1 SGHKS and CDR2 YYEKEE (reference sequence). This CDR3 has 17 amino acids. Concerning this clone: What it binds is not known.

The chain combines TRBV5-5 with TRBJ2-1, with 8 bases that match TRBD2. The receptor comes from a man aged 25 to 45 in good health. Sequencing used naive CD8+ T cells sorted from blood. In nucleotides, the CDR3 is TGTGCCAGCAGCTTTCGTCGGCGGGAGGTGCCGTACAATGAGCAGTTCTTC. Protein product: CASSFRRREVPYNEQFF.